The text below deals with one T cell receptor beta chain. With a J-beta primer mix and a sample-barcoded 5' primer, a second PCR ran about 6 to 11 cycles. TCRdb re-called the 5' RACE reads through MiXCR, storing one row per CDR3 protein. This sample carries over a million distinct CDR3 sequences, 35% to 50% of them seen once, and the ten largest clones take about 20%. This specimen belongs to a study of blood T cells in healthy people across ages. At the level of the study: T cells yielded about one barcoded beta molecule per two cells through template switching.

The CDR3 is 15 amino acids. The V gene's germline CDR1 is SGHNT and CDR2 YENEEA. J was trimmed by 4 bases and V by 4 bases; bases with no gene match: 5. The sample was blood. The genes are TRBV11-3 and TRBJ2-1, with 9 bases fitting TRBD2. This TCR came from a woman in her fifties or sixties in good health. The CDR3 region is CASSSGTSYYNEQFF. CDR3 sequence (DNA): TGTGCCAGCAGCTCCGGGACTAGCTATTACAATGAGCAGTTCTTC.